This paragraph reports one TCR beta chain. This entry is derived from a study of OX40 agonist ivuxolimab in advanced cancers. Clones were sequenced by immunoSEQ multiplex PCR, and TCRdb holds only the in-frame ones, with some missing. The profile shows around 26,000 clones, 85% of them singletons. The sequenced sample was CD4+ or CD8+ T cells sorted from blood, obtained in a trial of the OX40 agonist ivuxolimab. The receptor was derived from an adult with an advanced solid tumor such as melanoma, head and neck, liver or kidney cancer.

The CDR3 is CASSQTGTPSVRAGANVLTF. For the CDR3, the DNA is TGCGCCAGCAGCCAGACCGGGACACCCTCCGTTCGGGCCGGGGCCAACGTCCTGACTTTC. The gene calls are TRBV4-3 and TRBJ2-6; a possible D gene is TRBD1 (6 bases). CDR1 and CDR2 (germline): LGHNA, YSLEER. CDR3 length equals 20 residues. V lost 3 bases and J lost 4, with 25 bases in between.